Each of the 25 T cell receptor beta chains below was sequenced from the same sample in a study of technical replicates of blood from a few donors. The method was immunoSEQ multiplex PCR; TCRdb's version includes in-frame clones alone and lacks a portion of them. Of 65,000 to 85,000 clones in the sample, just over 90% were seen once. The source material was T cells isolated from PBMCs. The receptor source for this set is a human donor in good health.

V gene TRBV10-3 combines with J gene TRBJ1-4; tentative D call: TRBD1 (5 bases). This CDR3 is built from 14 residues. V gave up 9 bases and J gave up 2 bases, with 13 bases separating them. Germline loops: CDR1 ENHRY, CDR2 SYGVKD. The CDR3 loop reads CAIGAVGTNEKLFF. CDR3 coding DNA: TGTGCCATAGGGGCAGTCGGGACTAATGAAAAACTGTTTTTT.

This clone was counted once. This chain links TRBV2 with TRBJ1-4, with D possibly TRBD1 on 6 matching bases. Germline CDR1 is SNHLY and CDR2 is FYNNEI. The V gene lost 6 bases and the J gene lost 8 bases, with 10 bases spanning the gap. This CDR3 has 12 residues. CDR3: CASRQQGEKLFF. CDR3 DNA: TGTGCCAGCAGACAACAGGGAGAAAAACTGTTTTTT.

V is TRBV21-1 and J is TRBJ1-5. TRBV21-1 is a documented pseudogene. The CDR3 covers 19 residues. The CDR3 region is CASSPLGGPGEYSNQPQHF. The CDR3 nucleotides read TGTGCCAGCAGCCCTCTGGGGGGGCCAGGAGAATATAGCAATCAGCCCCAGCATTTT.

The V and J genes are TRBV6-5 and TRBJ2-3, with 12 nucleotides matching TRBD2. Trimming took 4 bases from V and 4 from J; bases not matched to a gene: 3. Germline V gives CDR1 MNHEY, CDR2 SVGAGI. The CDR3 covers 15 residues. CDR3 in DNA: TGTGCCAGCAGTTTGACTAGCGGGGGCTCAGATACGCAGTATTTT. It specifies CASSLTSGGSDTQYF.

This chain uses TRBV6-5 with TRBJ1-5; unclear D gene. Trimming stripped 5 bases from V and 4 bases from J, with 15 bases between. The CDR3 is 15 amino acids. Germline V gene sequence: CDR1 MNHEY, CDR2 SVGAGI. The CDR3 region is CASSPYWTGNQPQHF. Written as DNA, the CDR3 is TGTGCCAGCAGTCCGTATTGGACGGGGAATCAGCCCCAGCATTTT.

V usage is TRBV28 and J usage is TRBJ2-2, with D possibly being TRBD2 (5 bases). The germline V gene encodes CDR1 MDHEN and CDR2 SYDVKM. V lost 8 bases and J 6 bases, leaving 10 bases between the germline ends. The CDR3 loop spans 12 amino acids. DNA of the CDR3: TGTGCCAGCGGGAGTGTATCCGGGGAGCTGTTTTTT. This codes for CASGSVSGELFF.

The chain couples TRBV14 to TRBJ2-3, with TRBD1 matching over 7 bases. The length of the CDR3 is 18 residues. V dropped 3 bases and J dropped 2; count of bases not matched to a gene: 14. Germline V lookup: CDR1 SGHDN, CDR2 FVKESK. CDR3 sequence: CASSHLAPGQRFTDTQYF. The DNA for the CDR3 is TGTGCCAGCAGCCACTTGGCCCCGGGACAGAGATTCACAGATACGCAGTATTTT.

The CDR3 nucleotides read TGTGCCAGCAGGAGGGAGCGGGAGGCGCATGAGCAGTTCTTC. Its protein product is CASRREREAHEQFF. This rearrangement joins TRBV2 to TRBJ2-1, with 9 nucleotides matching TRBD2. Unmatched junction bases numbered 8, after V lost 6 bases and J lost 8 bases. The CDR3 contains 14 residues. CDR1 and CDR2 from the germline V gene are SNHLY and FYNNEI.

This clone was seen only once. The rearrangement joins TRBV5-1 to TRBJ2-6, with D possibly being TRBD1 (6 bases). Germline V gene lookup returns CDR1 SGHRS and CDR2 YFSETQ. Between the trimmed V and J ends, which lost 4 bases and 4 bases, there was a span of 15 bases. The CDR3 sequence is 16 residues long. CDR3: CASSASGTTGANVLTF. The CDR3, as DNA: TGCGCCAGCAGCGCCTCAGGGACAACCGGGGCCAACGTCCTGACTTTC.

The V call is TRBV6-5, the J call TRBJ2-7; 10 nucleotides match TRBD2. V trimming: 0 bases; J trimming: 4 bases; junction bases outside the gene matches: 6. Germline V lookup: CDR1 MNHEY, CDR2 SVGAGI. The CDR3 is made up of 16 amino acids. The CDR3 sequence: CASSYSVLAGIYEQYF. The CDR3 DNA reads TGTGCCAGCAGTTACTCTGTACTAGCGGGGATATACGAGCAGTACTTC.

The genes are TRBV7-9 and TRBJ2-1, with a weak D call TRBD2 (7 bases). V gave up 3 bases and J gave up 6 bases, with 21 bases separating them. The CDR3 contains 17 residues. CDR1 is SEHNR, CDR2 FQNEAQ, per germline (reference sequence). The CDR3 nucleotides are TGTGCCAGCAGCTTTAGGTCCCTGGGGGGGGGCCTCAATGAGCAGTTCTTC. Translation: CASSFRSLGGGLNEQFF.

The genes are TRBV27 and TRBJ1-1; TRBD1 is a possible D gene (6 bases). Germline V gene sequence: CDR1 MNHEY, CDR2 SMNVEV (reference sequence). This CDR3 comprises 15 residues. Trimming took off 5 bases at V and 2 bases at J, with 15 bases between the two ends. The CDR3: CASSKFPGGNTEAFF. The CDR3 DNA reads TGTGCCAGCAGTAAATTTCCTGGGGGCAACACTGAAGCTTTCTTT.

The chain has TRBV4-2 and TRBJ2-2; 11 bases agree with TRBD2. V shed 3 bases and J 1 base; nucleotides not matched to a gene: 7. The CDR3 covers 18 residues. The germline gives CDR1 LGHNA, CDR2 YNFKEQ. This chain's CDR3 is CASSQIIGTSGNTGELFF. DNA of the CDR3: TGTGCCAGCAGCCAGATAATAGGGACTAGCGGGAACACCGGGGAGCTGTTTTTT.

The chain joins TRBV5-4 to TRBJ1-2; TRBD1 matches 10 bases. Looked up from germline, CDR1 is SGHNT and CDR2 is YYREEE (reference sequence). The CDR3 totals 15 residues. The V gene end was trimmed by 6 bases and the J gene end by 8 bases; junction bases not matched to a gene: 13. Here the CDR3 DNA reads TGTGCCAGCATCCCTCCGACAGGGGGCGCGGAGGGCTACACCTTC. Its protein product is CASIPPTGGAEGYTF. Drawing the rest from reference TRBV5-4 and TRBJ1-2, the complete variable domain is ETGVTQSPTHLIKTRGQQVTLRCSSQSGHNTVSWYQQALGQGPQFIFQYYREEENGRGNFPPRFSGLQFPNYSSELNVNALELDDSALYLCASIPPTGGAEGYTFGSGTRLTVV.

The J gene is TRBJ1-4, the V gene TRBV30; the D gene is possibly TRBD1 (5 bases). V lost 3 bases and J 6 bases, leaving 14 bases between the germline ends. The CDR3 contains 14 residues. CDR1 GTSNPN and CDR2 SVGIG come from the germline V gene (reference sequence). CDR3 coding DNA: TGTGCCTGGAGCCAAGGAGGGGTTGATGAAAAACTGTTTTTT. It is translated as CAWSQGGVDEKLFF.

The CDR3 region is CASSLARLAEETQYF. DNA for the CDR3: TGTGCCAGCAGCTTAGCCCGACTAGCGGAAGAGACCCAGTACTTC. The chain employs TRBV7-9 and TRBJ2-5; 9 bases match TRBD2. The CDR3 has 15 amino acids. V lost 0 bases, J lost 3 bases, and 2 bases stayed unmatched. Germline loops: CDR1 SEHNR, CDR2 FQNEAQ (reference sequence).

The V gene is TRBV27, the J gene TRBJ1-1; possible D gene TRBD1, 6 bases. The germline V gene has CDR1 MNHEY and CDR2 SMNVEV (reference sequence). The CDR3 covers 14 residues. Between the trimmed V and J ends, which lost 6 bases and 0 bases, there was a span of 11 bases. The CDR3 loop is CASRVQGMNTEAFF. The CDR3 coding sequence is TGTGCCAGCAGGGTACAGGGAATGAACACTGAAGCTTTCTTT.

The gene calls are TRBV2 and TRBJ1-2; maybe TRBD1 (6 bases). Germline V gene lookup returns CDR1 SNHLY and CDR2 FYNNEI. V was cut by 6 bases and J by 8 bases, with 19 bases left in between. This CDR3 spans 14 amino acids. CDR3 sequence: CASRNRVTTLGYTF. The CDR3 nucleotides are TGTGCCAGCAGGAACAGGGTGACCACCCTAGGCTACACCTTC.

The rearrangement joins TRBV6-1 to TRBJ2-7; TRBD1 might be the D (6 bases). Per germline, CDR1 MNHNS and CDR2 SASEGT. Trimming took off 10 bases at V and 2 bases at J, with 18 bases between the two ends. CDR3 length equals 14 residues. CDR3 residues: CAIHSGTPTYEQYF. The CDR3 DNA sequence: TGTGCCATTCACTCCGGGACACCAACCTACGAGCAGTACTTC.

V gene TRBV2 combines with J gene TRBJ1-1; D is ambiguous. Trimming pared 7 bases from V and 5 bases from J, leaving 20 bases between. CDR3 length equals 15 residues. Germline V gives CDR1 SNHLY, CDR2 FYNNEI. The DNA for the CDR3 is TGTGCCAGCACCTTTAACAGCAGGTCCGGTACTGAAGCTTTCTTT. Its translation is CASTFNSRSGTEAFF.

This clone is a singleton in its sample. The junction shows a germline mismatch at one end, possibly a read error. This chain joins TRBV10-2 and TRBJ1-1; 9 positions match TRBD1. Germline V gene data show CDR1 as WSHSY and CDR2 as SAAADI. The CDR3 spans 20 residues. CDR3 sequence: CASRVTGGVDINNPLFRSSF. The CDR3 DNA reads TGCGCCAGCAGGGTAACAGGGGGCGTTGATATTAATAACCCCCTTTTCCGCTCCTCCTTT.

This chain joins TRBV4-1 and TRBJ2-1; 10 bases fit TRBD2. CDR1 and CDR2 (germline): MGHRA, YSYEKL. This CDR3 comprises 19 residues. Trimming at V came to 3 bases and at J to 6 bases, leaving 17 bases not matched to a gene. CDR3 sequence (DNA): TGCGCCAGCAGCCACACCCGGGATTCCGGGACTAGCGTTAGCAATGAGCAGTTCTTC. It is translated as CASSHTRDSGTSVSNEQFF.

V is TRBV7-9 and J is TRBJ1-5; a possible D gene is TRBD1 (5 bases). This CDR3 has 17 residues. Germline V CDR1 and CDR2: SEHNR, FQNEAQ (reference sequence). V was cut by 3 bases and J by 4 bases, with 19 bases left in between. The CDR3: CASSLGRGTLRNQPQHF. CDR3 DNA: TGTGCCAGCAGCTTGGGGAGGGGAACCTTAAGAAATCAGCCCCAGCATTTT.

This clone was picked up one time. The chain combines TRBV28 with TRBJ2-3, with D possibly matching TRBD2 (6 bases). The germline V gene has CDR1 MDHEN and CDR2 SYDVKM. The V gene lost 2 bases and the J gene lost 4 bases, with 19 bases spanning the gap. This CDR3 has 17 amino acids. The chain's CDR3 is CASSLVITGAWADTQYF. CDR3 DNA sequence: TGTGCCAGCAGTTTAGTGATCACGGGAGCATGGGCAGATACGCAGTATTTT. The full variable domain, in which reference TRBV28 and TRBJ2-3 provide the parts outside the CDR3, is DVKVTQSSRYLVKRTGEKVFLECVQDMDHENMFWYRQDPGLGLRLIYFSYDVKMKEKGDIPEGYSVSREKKERFSLILESASTNQTSMYLCASSLVITGAWADTQYFGPGTRLTVL.

This clone came up once. The V call is TRBV5-4, the J call TRBJ1-3, with a tentative D call TRBD1 (6 bases). V lost 1 base and J lost 6, with 11 bases in between. The CDR3 sequence is 14 residues long. Germline V gives CDR1 SGHNT, CDR2 YYREEE (reference sequence). The CDR3 loop reads CASSLLGGENTIYF. CDR3 coding DNA: TGTGCCAGCAGCTTGCTAGGGGGGGAAAACACCATATATTTT.